This T cell receptor beta chain emerged from a study of vaccination and CD4 T cells after COVID-19. Study information: The convalescents were made up of six males and four females, two of whom were Hispanic. Post-COVID samples had a sampling time that fell a median 101 days after diagnosis (range 35 to 161). Each of the control cultures got a CEFX pool, an HIV-1 Nef pool, or no peptide. General study points: Nearly all convalescent vaccine-specific clones, 304 of 307, recognized only SARS-CoV-2 spike.

The Oncomine TCR Beta short-read assay sequenced DNA from cultured CD4+ T cells. MiXCR was run by TCRdb on the PCR reads, yielding one entry per CDR3 protein. The sample lists under 25,000 distinct CDR3 sequences; less than 65% were seen once. A note on this clonotype: Its antigen is undetermined.

Treatment of the sample: roughly 11-day PBMC culture with coronavirus spike peptide pools or control peptides (ViraFEST assay). The source was CD4+ T cells from blood, cultured in vitro, collected after SARS-CoV-2 vaccination. The origin of this receptor is a human donor who received a COVID-19 vaccine.

CDR3 region: CASSGYGYNQPQHF. The CDR3, as DNA: TGTGCCAGCAGTGGGTACGGGTATAATCAGCCCCAGCATTTT. This sequence joins TRBV6-1 and TRBJ1-5; D call uncertain. Germline assignment: CDR1 MNHNS and CDR2 SASEGT. The CDR3 covers 14 residues. V lost 4 bases and J 4 bases, leaving 11 bases between the germline ends.